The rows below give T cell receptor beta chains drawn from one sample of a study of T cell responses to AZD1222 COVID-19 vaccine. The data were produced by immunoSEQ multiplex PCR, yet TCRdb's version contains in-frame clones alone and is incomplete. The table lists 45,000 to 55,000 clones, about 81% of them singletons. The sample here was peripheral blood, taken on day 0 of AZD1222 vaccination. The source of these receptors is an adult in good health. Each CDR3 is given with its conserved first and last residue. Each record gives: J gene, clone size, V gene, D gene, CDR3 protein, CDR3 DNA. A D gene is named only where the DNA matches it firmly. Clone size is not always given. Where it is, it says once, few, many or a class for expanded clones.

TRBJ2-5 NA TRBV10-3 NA CATKTGQETQYF TGTGCCACCAAGACAGGCCAAGAGACCCAGTACTTC
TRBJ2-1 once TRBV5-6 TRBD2 CASSDLQRGGSYNEQFF TGTGCCAGCAGCGACCTACAGCGGGGAGGGTCCTACAATGAGCAGTTCTTC
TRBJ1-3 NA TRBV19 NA CASSNTGTGNTIYF TGTGCCAGTAGCAATACGGGTACTGGAAACACCATATATTTT
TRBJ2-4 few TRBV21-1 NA CASSKEVGTGDPRPNIQYF TGTGCCAGCAGCAAAGAGGTGGGGACAGGGGACCCCCGCCCCAACATTCAGTACTTC
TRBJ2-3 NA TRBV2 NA CASRIGRTDTQYF TGTGCCAGCAGAATTGGGCGCACAGATACGCAGTATTTT
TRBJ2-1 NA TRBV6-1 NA CASSEFEIEQFF TGTGCCAGCAGTGAGTTCGAGATAGAGCAGTTCTTC
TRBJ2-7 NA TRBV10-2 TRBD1 CANHDDRVPYEQYF TGCGCCAACCACGACGACAGGGTCCCCTACGAGCAGTACTTC
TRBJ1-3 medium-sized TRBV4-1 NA CASSQDTGSSGNTIYF TGCGCCAGCAGCCAGGATACAGGGAGCTCTGGAAACACCATATATTTT
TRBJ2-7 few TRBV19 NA CASAETSRGPRQYF TGTGCCAGTGCAGAGACTAGCAGGGGGCCGAGGCAGTACTTC
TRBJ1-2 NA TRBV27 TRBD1 CASKADRMGGNYGYTF TGTGCCAGCAAAGCGGACAGGATGGGTGGCAACTATGGCTACACCTTC
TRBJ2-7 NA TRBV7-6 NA CASSLDDRTVVYEQYF TGTGCCAGCAGCTTAGACGACAGGACAGTAGTTTACGAGCAGTACTTC
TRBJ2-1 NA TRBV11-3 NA CASSLGQKPYNEQFF TGTGCCAGCAGCTTAGGGCAGAAACCCTACAATGAGCAGTTCTTC
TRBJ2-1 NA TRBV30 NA CAWISPGAVLDEQFF TGTGCCTGGATTTCCCCCGGGGCTGTCTTAGATGAGCAGTTCTTC
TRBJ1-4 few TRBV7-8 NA CASSQPGTNEKLFF TGTGCCAGCAGCCAACCGGGCACTAATGAAAAACTGTTTTTT
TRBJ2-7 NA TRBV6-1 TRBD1 CASSDYGDRVSYEQYF TGTGCCAGCAGTGATTATGGGGACAGGGTCTCCTACGAGCAGTACTTC
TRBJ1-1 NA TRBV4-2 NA CASSRHQGQPNTEAFF TGTGCCAGCAGCCGCCATCAGGGGCAACCGAACACTGAAGCTTTCTTT
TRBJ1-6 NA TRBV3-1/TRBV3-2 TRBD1 CASSPTGAGYNSPLHF TGTGCCAGCAGCCCTACAGGGGCGGGCTATAATTCACCCCTCCACTTT
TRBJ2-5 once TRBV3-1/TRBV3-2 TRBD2 CASSHRGGETQYF TGTGCCAGCAGCCACCGGGGAGGGGAGACCCAGTACTTC
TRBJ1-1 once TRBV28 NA CASRPSGVGNTEAFF TGTGCCAGCAGACCCTCGGGGGTGGGGAACACTGAAGCTTTCTTT
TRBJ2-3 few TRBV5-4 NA CASSGDLGSDTQYF TGTGCCAGCAGCGGCGACTTAGGGTCAGATACGCAGTATTTT
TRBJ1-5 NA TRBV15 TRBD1 CATSRDSRTGRQPQHF TGTGCCACCAGCAGAGATTCCAGGACAGGGCGACAGCCCCAGCATTTT
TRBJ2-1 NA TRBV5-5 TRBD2 CASSFGPPRGGAVEQFF TGTGCCAGCAGCTTTGGTCCCCCCCGCGGGGGGGCCGTTGAGCAGTTCTTC
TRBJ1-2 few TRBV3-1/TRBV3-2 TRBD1 CASSQGQGRGYTF TGTGCCAGCAGCCAGGGACAGGGACGGGGCTACACCTTC
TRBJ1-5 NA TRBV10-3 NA CAISDGSSNQPQHF TGTGCCATCAGTGATGGATCTAGCAATCAGCCCCAGCATTTT
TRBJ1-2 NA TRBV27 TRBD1 CASSLAQGVGYTF TGTGCCAGCAGCCTCGCCCAGGGGGTGGGCTACACCTTC
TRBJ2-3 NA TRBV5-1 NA CASSLAPGTDTQYF TGCGCCAGCAGCTTGGCTCCAGGAACAGATACGCAGTATTTT
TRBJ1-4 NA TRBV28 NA CASSPGIANEKLFF TGTGCCAGCAGCCCGGGGATAGCGAATGAAAAACTGTTTTTT
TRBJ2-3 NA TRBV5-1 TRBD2 CASSRTSGRTTDTQYF TGCGCCAGCAGCCGCACTAGCGGGAGGACCACAGATACGCAGTATTTT
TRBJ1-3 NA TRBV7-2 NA CASSLVPVAGTGNTIYF TGTGCCAGCAGCTTAGTTCCGGTGGCAGGCACTGGAAACACCATATATTTT
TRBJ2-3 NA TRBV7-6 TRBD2 CASSLESLAGDTDTQYF TGTGCCAGCAGCTTAGAATCTCTAGCGGGTGACACAGATACGCAGTATTTT
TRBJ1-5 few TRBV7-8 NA CASSLYRDQPQHF TGTGCCAGCAGCCTCTACAGGGACCAGCCCCAGCATTTT
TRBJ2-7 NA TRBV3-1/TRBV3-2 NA CASSLGTLTYEQYF TGTGCCAGCAGCCTCGGGACACTAACCTACGAGCAGTACTTC
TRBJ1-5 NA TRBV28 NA CASRGGNQPQHF TGTGCCAGCAGGGGGGGCAATCAGCCCCAGCATTTT
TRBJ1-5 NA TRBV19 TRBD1 CASSTGTGSNQPQHF TGTGCCAGTAGTACCGGGACAGGGTCCAATCAGCCCCAGCATTTT
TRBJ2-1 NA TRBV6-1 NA CASSEEGSGIYNEQFF TGTGCCAGCAGTGAAGAAGGTAGCGGTATTTACAATGAGCAGTTCTTC
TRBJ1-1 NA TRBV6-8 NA CASSYDTGLNTEAFF TGTGCCAGCAGTTACGACACAGGATTGAACACTGAAGCTTTCTTT
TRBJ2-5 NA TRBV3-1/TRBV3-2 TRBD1 CASRRQGATETQYF TGTGCCAGCAGACGACAGGGGGCTACAGAGACCCAGTACTTC
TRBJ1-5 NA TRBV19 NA CASTLRPGNQPQHF TGTGCCAGTACCCTCCGTCCCGGCAATCAGCCCCAGCATTTT
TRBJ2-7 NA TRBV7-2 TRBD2 CASRVAGGKDEQYF TGTGCCAGCAGGGTAGCGGGGGGGAAAGACGAGCAGTACTTC
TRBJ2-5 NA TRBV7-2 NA CASSSNSSPETQYF TGTGCCAGCAGCTCCAACAGCTCCCCGGAGACCCAGTACTTC
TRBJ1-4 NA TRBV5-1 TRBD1 CASSLFTGQGNEKLFF TGCGCCAGCAGCTTGTTTACAGGACAGGGCAATGAAAAACTGTTTTTT
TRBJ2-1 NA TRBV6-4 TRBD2 CASSVLAGPQFF TGTGCCAGCAGTGTGCTAGCGGGACCGCAGTTCTTC
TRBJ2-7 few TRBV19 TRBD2 CASSLIAGGKVEQYF TGTGCCAGTAGTTTAATAGCGGGGGGTAAAGTCGAGCAGTACTTC
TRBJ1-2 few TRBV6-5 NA CATGLLYGYTF TGTGCCACCGGCCTTCTCTATGGCTACACCTTC
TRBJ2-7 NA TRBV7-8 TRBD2 CASSHGLAGTYEQYF TGTGCCAGCAGCCACGGACTAGCGGGAACCTACGAGCAGTACTTC
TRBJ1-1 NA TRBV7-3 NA CASSIGKERTEAFF TGTGCCAGCAGCATCGGAAAGGAACGCACTGAAGCTTTCTTT
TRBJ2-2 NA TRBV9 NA CASSDRAYANTGELFF TGTGCCAGCAGCGACAGGGCCTACGCGAACACCGGGGAGCTGTTTTTT
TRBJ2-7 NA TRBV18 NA CASSPRQVGDEQYF TGTGCCAGCTCACCAAGACAGGTTGGAGACGAGCAGTACTTC
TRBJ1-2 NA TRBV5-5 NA CASSDGYNYGYTF TGTGCCAGTAGCGACGGTTATAACTATGGCTACACCTTC
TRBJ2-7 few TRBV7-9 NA CASETVRHSTQWQYF TGTGCCAGCGAAACCGTCAGACATAGTACTCAGTGGCAGTACTTC